This T cell receptor (beta chain) comes out of a study of T cell changes during pregnancy in multiple sclerosis. Here immunoSEQ multiplex PCR was the method, and the copy in TCRdb shows in-frame clones only, minus some. This repertoire shows some 74,000 clones, over 80% found once; its top ten account for about 2.5%. Material: peripheral blood, obtained before pregnancy. This clonotype was obtained from a female donor with multiple sclerosis, enrolled in a pregnancy study.

The CDR3 nucleotides are TGTGCCAGCAGCGCGACAGGGGGCGAAGAGACCCAGTACTTC. Translated, it gives CASSATGGEETQYF. The V gene is TRBV9, the J gene TRBJ2-5; 10 bases are a match to TRBD1. CDR1 and CDR2 from the germline V gene are SGDLS and YYNGEE. V was pared by 3 bases and J by 3 bases, with 2 bases of the junction left unmatched. CDR3 length: 14 amino acids.